This entry lists 32 T cell receptor beta chains sequenced from one sample in a study of cytomegalovirus exposure and HLA in healthy donors. PCR was performed using 60 Vbeta and 13 Jbeta primers. Repertoires were generated with immunoSEQ multiplex PCR, while TCRdb's copy carries only in-frame clones and drops some. This table holds some 120,000 clones, around 80% found once. The sequenced sample consisted of PBMCs. Receptors were obtained from a young man in good health and CMV-seropositive.

The chain is built from TRBV28 and TRBJ2-7, with D tentatively TRBD2 (6 bases). V was pared by 6 bases and J by 3 bases, with 12 bases between. The CDR3 sequence is 13 residues long. The germline CDR1 and CDR2 sequences are MDHEN and SYDVKM. As DNA, the CDR3 is TGTGCCAGCAGGCCTGGGGGGATCTACGAGCAGTACTTC. It yields the protein CASRPGGIYEQYF.

This clone was seen a few times. The chain is built from TRBV19 and TRBJ2-7; D perhaps matches TRBD1 (6 bases). Germline V lookup: CDR1 LNHDA, CDR2 SQIVND (reference sequence). V lost 5 bases and J lost 2, with 13 bases in between. The length of the CDR3 is 14 residues. CDR3 protein: CASSLQGSPYEQYF. The CDR3 coding sequence is TGTGCCAGTAGTCTACAGGGTAGCCCCTACGAGCAGTACTTC.

In DNA form, the CDR3 reads TGTGCCAGCAGCTTAGGAGGACAGGGACAAGAGACCCAGTACTTC. This sequence encodes CASSLGGQGQETQYF. The rearrangement joins TRBV13 to TRBJ2-5; 8 bases map to TRBD1. The ends lost 0 bases at V and 2 bases at J; junction bases unmatched: 2. From germline, CDR1 is PRHDT and CDR2 FYEKMQ (reference sequence). The CDR3 extends over 15 amino acids.

This chain connects TRBV7-2 to TRBJ1-3; 7 positions agree with TRBD1. From germline, CDR1 is SGHTA and CDR2 FQGNSA. This CDR3 is 17 amino acids long. V trimming: 5 bases; J trimming: 4 bases; junction bases outside the gene matches: 14. CDR3 sequence: CASSRWRTGQTGNTIYF. The CDR3 DNA reads as TGTGCCAGCAGCCGTTGGCGGACAGGACAAACAGGAAACACCATATATTTT.

The rearrangement links TRBV5-1 to TRBJ2-5, with 7 bases that match TRBD2. The J call may be in error: the DNA end matches TRBJ2-7 better. The length of the CDR3 is 13 residues. Germline-derived CDR1 and CDR2 are SGHRS and YFSETQ. The CDR3, as DNA: TGCGCCAGCAGCTTGTACAGCGGGGACGAGCAGTACTTC. Protein sequence: CASSLYSGDEQYF.

The chain couples TRBV19 to TRBJ1-5; possible D gene TRBD1, 6 bases. The CDR3 is 16 residues long. Germline assignment: CDR1 LNHDA and CDR2 SQIVND (reference sequence). Trimming removed 3 bases at V and 3 bases at J, with 15 bases between. The CDR3 coding sequence is TGTGCCAGTAGTATCTCAACAGGGCCTATCAATCAGCCCCAGCATTTT. Its protein is CASSISTGPINQPQHF.

This chain uses TRBV5-1 with TRBJ2-5, with 12 bases identical to TRBD2. V trimming: 7 bases; J trimming: 9 bases; junction bases outside the gene matches: 10. Germline loops: CDR1 SGHRS, CDR2 YFSETQ. The CDR3 totals 14 residues. CDR3 DNA sequence: TGCGCCAGCTCCTTCGGACTAGCGGGAATCTCCCAGTACTTC. Its translation: CASSFGLAGISQYF. Supplemented by reference TRBV5-1 and TRBJ2-5, the full variable domain reads KAGVTQTPRYLIKTRGQQVTLSCSPISGHRSVSWYQQTPGQGLQFLFEYFSETQRNKGNFPGRFSGRQFSNSRSEMNVSTLELGDSALYLCASSFGLAGISQYFGPGTRLLVL.

The chain recombines TRBV5-1 with TRBJ2-1; a weak D match, TRBD1 (6 bases). CDR3 size: 13 residues. The V gene's germline CDR1 is SGHRS and CDR2 YFSETQ. Trimming pared 0 bases from V and 6 bases from J, leaving 7 bases between. The CDR3 DNA follows: TGCGCCAGCAGCTTGGTACAGGGCAATGAGCAGTTCTTC. It is translated as CASSLVQGNEQFF.

This rearrangement joins TRBV30 to TRBJ2-3; tentatively, D is TRBD2 (6 bases). The V gene lost 8 bases and the J gene lost 4 bases, with 19 bases spanning the gap. There are 14 residues in the CDR3. The germline CDR1 and CDR2 sequences are GTSNPN and SVGIG (reference sequence). CDR3 loop: CALGRGLNPDTQYF. DNA for the CDR3: TGTGCCCTCGGGAGAGGGCTAAACCCAGATACGCAGTATTTT.

This chain connects TRBV5-1 to TRBJ2-3; D might be TRBD2 (6 bases). In germline, CDR1 is SGHRS, CDR2 YFSETQ. The CDR3 length is 16 residues. V lost 4 bases to trimming and J lost 2 bases, with 17 bases between them. In DNA form, the CDR3 reads TGCGCCAGCAGCGATCAAACGGGACTTCTCACAGATACGCAGTATTTT. As protein: CASSDQTGLLTDTQYF.

J is TRBJ1-2 and V is TRBV11-2, with 7 bases identical to TRBD1. Trimming took 1 base from V and 2 from J; bases not matched to a gene: 7. Germline values: CDR1 SGHAT, CDR2 FQNNGV. The CDR3 is 16 amino acids. This CDR3 is CASSLGPDRRNYGYTF. The CDR3 DNA reads as TGTGCCAGCAGCTTAGGTCCGGACAGGAGGAACTATGGCTACACCTTC.

The gene calls are TRBV5-1 and TRBJ2-7; D is uncertain. Per the germline V gene, CDR1 is SGHRS and CDR2 is YFSETQ. This CDR3 has 14 residues. Between the trimmed V and J ends, which lost 5 bases and 3 bases, there was a span of 15 bases. The CDR3 here is CASSPDTNSYEQYF. The CDR3 bases are TGCGCCAGCAGTCCAGACACGAATAGCTACGAGCAGTACTTC.

The rearrangement joins TRBV7-9 to TRBJ1-6; D not resolved. V was shortened by 4 bases and J by 7 bases, with 8 bases between the two germline ends. CDR1 and CDR2 from the germline V gene are SEHNR and FQNEAQ (reference sequence). This CDR3 has 13 amino acids. CDR3 sequence reads: CASSSGWNSPLHF. The DNA for the CDR3 is TGTGCCAGCAGCTCCGGGTGGAATTCACCCCTCCACTTT.

This clone was detected a few times. Other nucleotide sequences in the sample specify the same CDR3. J is TRBJ1-2 and V is TRBV28; D not resolved. Germline V gene data show CDR1 as MDHEN and CDR2 as SYDVKM. The V end was cut by 3 bases, the J end by 8 bases, with 7 bases between. CDR3 length equals 11 residues. In nucleotides, the CDR3 is TGTGCCAGCAGTTTTACGAGGGGCTACACCTTC. As protein: CASSFTRGYTF.

This clone was seen only once. The genes are TRBV12-5 and TRBJ1-1, with 9 bases lining up with TRBD1. Per the germline V gene, CDR1 is LGHNT and CDR2 is FRNRAP. CDR3 size: 15 residues. J lost 6 bases, V lost 4 bases, and 9 bases had no gene match. For the CDR3, the DNA is TGTGCTAGTGGTTCCCCCGGACAGGGGATTGCTGAAGCTTTCTTT. Its translation is CASGSPGQGIAEAFF.

The chain combines TRBV5-6 with TRBJ2-3; perhaps TRBD1 as D (6 bases). The CDR3 loop spans 16 amino acids. Germline CDR1 SGHDT, CDR2 YYEEEE. V lost 4 bases and J lost 7, with 22 bases in between. CDR3 in amino acids: CASSPALGRGVNTQYF. The CDR3, as DNA: TGTGCCAGCAGCCCGGCTTTAGGCAGGGGCGTGAATACGCAGTATTTT. The full variable domain, its missing parts supplied by reference TRBV5-6 and TRBJ2-3, is DAGVTQSPTHLIKTRGQQVTLRCSPKSGHDTVSWYQQALGQGPQFIFQYYEEEERQRGNFPDRFSGHQFPNYSSELNVNALLLGDSALYLCASSPALGRGVNTQYFGPGTRLTVL.

This clone has a single count. This chain links TRBV5-4 with TRBJ2-5; D is possibly TRBD2 (7 bases). The J call is in doubt because the DNA end fits TRBJ2-7 better. This CDR3 has 16 residues. Germline V CDR1 and CDR2: SGHNT, YYREEE (reference sequence). The chain's CDR3 is CASSPSGGRSSYEQYF. The CDR3 DNA follows: TGTGCCAGCAGCCCGTCGGGGGGCCGTTCTAGCTACGAGCAGTACTTC.

V usage is TRBV28 and J usage is TRBJ1-2; 7 bases match TRBD1. Germline V gene data show CDR1 as MDHEN and CDR2 as SYDVKM. Germline trimming cut 6 bases from V and 8 bases from J; bases unmatched to any gene: 12. The CDR3 runs to 14 residues. CDR3 nucleotides: TGTGCCAGCAGGCCGACCCAGGGGGGCTCGGGCTACACCTTC. This translates into CASRPTQGGSGYTF.

The rearrangement joins TRBV5-1 to TRBJ2-7; TRBD1 matches 10 bases. Germline CDR1 SGHRS, CDR2 YFSETQ. After removal of 0 bases from V and 5 bases from J, the junction contained 5 bases not matched to a gene. The CDR3 contains 15 residues. Here the CDR3 reads CASSLVGGTGDEQYF. The CDR3 nucleotides are TGCGCCAGCAGCTTGGTAGGGGGGACAGGGGACGAGCAGTACTTC.

This clone has more than one count but fewer than ten. The chain uses TRBV5-4 and TRBJ1-6; 9 bases align to TRBD1. Germline-derived CDR1 and CDR2 are SGHNT and YYREEE (reference sequence). Germline trimming cut 0 bases from V and 9 bases from J; bases unmatched to any gene: 10. CDR3 length equals 17 residues. The CDR3 DNA is TGTGCCAGCAGCTTGGCCGAAACCGGGACAGGGACTTCACCCCTCCACTTT. The encoded protein is CASSLAETGTGTSPLHF.

The gene calls are TRBV4-1 and TRBJ2-7, with a possible D match to TRBD2 (5 bases). Trimming removed 0 bases from V and 5 bases from J, with 8 bases in between. Germline values: CDR1 MGHRA, CDR2 YSYEKL. CDR3 length: 13 amino acids. The CDR3: CASSQDDGDEQYF. The CDR3 DNA sequence: TGCGCCAGCAGCCAAGATGACGGGGACGAGCAGTACTTC.

This chain joins TRBV30 and TRBJ1-4, with a tentative D call TRBD1 (5 bases). The CDR3 is 14 amino acids. Trimming shortened V by 3 bases and J by 8 bases, and 16 bases separated the two germline ends. Germline loops: CDR1 GTSNPN, CDR2 SVGIG (reference sequence). CDR3 sequence (DNA): TGTGCCTGGAGAGCTTGGGGGGGTGGAGAAAAACTGTTTTTT. Residues: CAWRAWGGGEKLFF.

Only one count was recorded for this clone. This rearrangement joins TRBV10-3 to TRBJ2-3, with 7 bases aligning to TRBD2. CDR1 is ENHRY and CDR2 is SYGVKD in the germline V gene. After removal of 7 bases from V and 3 bases from J, the junction contained 10 bases not matched to a gene. The CDR3 is made up of 15 amino acids. For the CDR3, the DNA is TGTGCCATCAACAGTCGGGGGGACGGAACAGATACGCAGTATTTT. Translation gives CAINSRGDGTDTQYF.

The chain uses TRBV5-5 and TRBJ2-5; 8 bases map to TRBD1. The CDR3 extends over 13 amino acids. Germline CDR1 is SGHKS and CDR2 is YYEKEE (reference sequence). The V segment lost 5 bases and the J segment 4 bases; nucleotides outside the gene matches: 4. Here the CDR3 reads CASRETGVETQYF. The CDR3 DNA is TGTGCCAGCAGGGAGACAGGGGTAGAGACCCAGTACTTC.

The rearrangement links TRBV6-5 to TRBJ2-3; D is possibly TRBD1 (7 bases). Germline CDR1 is MNHEY and CDR2 is SVGAGI. The V gene lost 8 bases and the J gene lost 3 bases, with 12 bases spanning the gap. This CDR3 region has 13 residues. CDR3 amino acids: CASVAGGTDTQYF. CDR3 bases: TGTGCCAGCGTGGCAGGGGGGACAGATACGCAGTATTTT.

The chain combines TRBV19 with TRBJ1-5; 8 bases line up with TRBD1. The CDR3 totals 14 residues. V lost 8 bases to trimming and J lost 0 bases; unmatched junction nucleotides: 3. Per germline, CDR1 LNHDA and CDR2 SQIVND (reference sequence). Written as DNA, the CDR3 is TGTGCCAGTGCGGACAGGGCTAGCAATCAGCCCCAGCATTTT. Its translation is CASADRASNQPQHF.

This clone has just a few counts. J is TRBJ2-7 and V is TRBV5-4; 7 bases match TRBD1. The CDR3 covers 14 residues. Germline V gene data show CDR1 as SGHNT and CDR2 as YYREEE (reference sequence). Trimming cost V 4 bases and J 5 bases; bases outside gene matches: 9. CDR3: CASSASDRLHEQYF. CDR3 DNA sequence: TGTGCCAGCAGCGCGTCGGACAGGCTCCACGAGCAGTACTTC.

The chain recombines TRBV7-9 with TRBJ1-6; D remains ambiguous. CDR1 and CDR2 (germline): SEHNR, FQNEAQ (reference sequence). This CDR3 is 13 amino acids long. Trimming cost V 5 bases and J 7 bases, with 9 bases left between them. CDR3: CASSDPRNSPLHF. CDR3 sequence (DNA): TGTGCCAGCAGCGATCCACGGAATTCACCCCTCCACTTT.

The chain carries TRBV20-1 and TRBJ2-1; D gene ambiguous. There are 11 residues in the CDR3. Germline V CDR1 and CDR2: DFQATT, SNEGSKA (reference sequence). The ends were cut back, 0 bases at V and 13 bases at J, with 10 bases in the middle. This CDR3 is CSARDMASQFF. The CDR3 DNA reads as TGCAGTGCTAGAGATATGGCCTCTCAGTTCTTC.

The chain employs TRBV13 and TRBJ1-1; TRBD1 is a possible D gene (6 bases). The CDR3 loop spans 13 amino acids. V lost 4 bases and J 5 bases, leaving 11 bases between the germline ends. Germline V gene sequence: CDR1 PRHDT, CDR2 FYEKMQ (reference sequence). CDR3: CASSSKGGTEAFF. Here the CDR3 DNA reads TGTGCCAGCAGCTCTAAAGGGGGTACTGAAGCTTTCTTT.

The chain recombines TRBV9 with TRBJ1-1; D gene unclear. The CDR3 sequence is 14 residues long. The V and J ends lost 4 bases and 0 bases respectively, with 10 bases between them. Germline loops: CDR1 SGDLS, CDR2 YYNGEE. CDR3 amino acids: CASSPTRLNTEAFF. CDR3 DNA sequence: TGTGCCAGCAGCCCCACGAGGTTGAACACTGAAGCTTTCTTT. Combining the CDR3 with reference TRBV9 and TRBJ1-1 gives the whole variable domain DSGVTQTPKHLITATGQRVTLRCSPRSGDLSVYWYQQSLDQGLQFLIQYYNGEERAKGNILERFSAQQFPDLHSELNLSSLELGDSALYFCASSPTRLNTEAFFGQGTRLTVV.

The sample holds one count of this clone. This chain links TRBV2 with TRBJ2-2; the match to TRBD1 covers 10 bases. CDR3 size: 15 residues. Germline CDR1 and CDR2: SNHLY and FYNNEI. The V gene end was trimmed by 7 bases and the J gene end by 5 bases; junction bases not matched to a gene: 7. This CDR3 is CASTSGQGETGELFF. The CDR3 DNA sequence: TGTGCCAGCACCTCCGGACAGGGGGAGACCGGGGAGCTGTTTTTT.